These 17 T cell receptor beta chains originate from one sample sequenced in a study of blood T cell repertoires in COVID-19. Profiling relied on immunoSEQ multiplex PCR, and the TCRdb table lists in-frame clones only, not all of them. The sample holds under 250,000 clones, about nine tenths seen once. The sample was peripheral blood. All receptors come from a woman in her sixties with acute or convalescent COVID-19.

The rearrangement joins TRBV11-2 to TRBJ2-3; 9 bases line up with TRBD2. There are 15 residues in the CDR3. J lost 4 bases, V lost 5 bases, and 7 bases had no gene match. Germline loops: CDR1 SGHAT, CDR2 FQNNGV. The CDR3 DNA reads as TGTGCCAGCAGCCCCGCGGGGGGGGACTCAGATACGCAGTATTTT. Residues: CASSPAGGDSDTQYF.

The chain combines TRBV7-2 with TRBJ1-1, with D possibly TRBD1 on 5 matching bases. Germline V gene sequence: CDR1 SGHTA, CDR2 FQGNSA. The CDR3 spans 17 residues. Trimming left V 2 bases short and J 1 base short, with 17 bases between. The CDR3: CASSLFWAGSANTEAFF. In nucleotides, the CDR3 is TGTGCCAGCAGCTTATTCTGGGCAGGGTCGGCGAACACTGAAGCTTTCTTT.

This clone was observed a single time. This chain joins TRBV10-3 and TRBJ1-1; a weak D match, TRBD1 (6 bases). The V gene's germline CDR1 is ENHRY and CDR2 SYGVKD. Trimming took off 7 bases at V and 7 bases at J, with 10 bases between the two ends. The CDR3 is made up of 11 amino acids. CDR3 nucleotides: TGTGCCATCAATGGACAGATTGAAGCTTTCTTT. It yields the protein CAINGQIEAFF.

The CDR3 is CASSISGGNTEAFF. CDR3 nucleotide sequence: TGCGCCAGCAGCATAAGCGGTGGGAACACTGAAGCTTTCTTT. The rearrangement links TRBV5-1 to TRBJ1-1; D not certain. Germline CDR1 reads SGHRS; CDR2 reads YFSETQ. CDR3 size: 14 residues. Trimming stripped 4 bases from V and 1 base from J, with 11 bases between.

The rearrangement uses TRBV7-2 and TRBJ1-5; perhaps TRBD1 as D (5 bases). CDR3 length: 13 amino acids. Germline loops: CDR1 SGHTA, CDR2 FQGNSA. V was shortened by 4 bases and J by 8 bases, with 12 bases between the two germline ends. CDR3: CASSSSGGKPQHF. As DNA, the CDR3 is TGTGCCAGCAGCTCCTCCGGGGGTAAGCCCCAGCATTTT.

The chain couples TRBV7-8 to TRBJ2-1, with 9 bases matching TRBD2. Per the germline V gene, CDR1 is SGHVS and CDR2 is FQNEAQ. CDR3 length equals 16 residues. The V and J ends lost 8 bases and 6 bases, in that order; junction bases with no gene match: 14. For the CDR3, the DNA is TGTGCCAGCGGGCCCGCGGATAGCGGGAGAGGCAATGAGCAGTTCTTC. Translated, it gives CASGPADSGRGNEQFF.

The rearrangement links TRBV6-2 or TRBV6-3 to TRBJ1-5, with 7 positions matching TRBD1. Germline V lookup: CDR1 MNHEY, CDR2 SVGEGT. The V and J ends lost 5 bases and 4 bases, in that order; junction bases with no gene match: 5. CDR3 size: 14 residues. Here the CDR3 reads CASSQRQGNQPQHF. The CDR3 DNA reads as TGTGCCAGCAGTCAGCGACAGGGTAATCAGCCCCAGCATTTT.

This chain uses TRBV11-3 with TRBJ1-6; D is uncertain. Germline V gives CDR1 SGHNT, CDR2 YENEEA. The CDR3 totals 13 residues. Trimming removed 5 bases from V and 7 bases from J, with 9 bases in between. The CDR3 reads CASSRTPNSPLHF. In nucleotides, the CDR3 is TGTGCCAGCAGCCGCACACCGAATTCACCCCTCCACTTT.

The chain recombines TRBV5-1 with TRBJ1-3; D not certain. The CDR3 is made up of 15 amino acids. V was cut by 0 bases and J by 4 bases, with 11 bases left in between. Germline loops: CDR1 SGHRS, CDR2 YFSETQ. The DNA of the CDR3 is TGCGCCAGCAGCTTGGACCGATCGGGGGGAAACACCATATATTTT. It is translated as CASSLDRSGGNTIYF. The complete variable domain, with remaining parts taken from reference TRBV5-1 and TRBJ1-3, reads KAGVTQTPRYLIKTRGQQVTLSCSPISGHRSVSWYQQTPGQGLQFLFEYFSETQRNKGNFPGRFSGRQFSNSRSEMNVSTLELGDSALYLCASSLDRSGGNTIYFGEGSWLTVV.

V usage is TRBV25-1 and J usage is TRBJ1-2; 11 bases map to TRBD1. V was pared by 7 bases and J by 7 bases, with 8 bases of the junction left unmatched. Germline lookup yields CDR1 MGHDK and CDR2 SYGVNS. The CDR3 loop spans 14 amino acids. Here the CDR3 DNA reads TGTGCCAGCAAAACCGGGACAGGGGGTTTTGGCTACACCTTC. Residues: CASKTGTGGFGYTF.

This rearrangement joins TRBV18 to TRBJ1-4; 10 bases are shared with TRBD1. The ends lost 5 bases at V and 12 bases at J; junction bases unmatched: 9. CDR3 length: 14 residues. Germline CDR1 is KGHSH and CDR2 is LQKENI. The CDR3 loop reads CASSAGTGVLELFF. The DNA of the CDR3 is TGTGCCAGCTCAGCGGGGACAGGGGTGCTCGAACTGTTTTTT.

The chain uses TRBV5-8 and TRBJ1-2; 11 nucleotides line up with TRBD1. Germline CDR1 SGHTS, CDR2 YDEGEE. The trim removed 6 bases at V and 7 bases at J, leaving 5 bases unmatched. The CDR3 is 13 residues long. CDR3 coding DNA: TGTGCCAGCATAGGACAGGGGGCTGGTGGCTACACCTTC. It translates to CASIGQGAGGYTF. The full variable domain, with the rest looked up from reference TRBV5-8 and TRBJ1-2, is EAGVTQSPTHLIKTRGQQATLRCSPISGHTSVYWYQQALGLGLQFLLWYDEGEERNRGNFPPRFSGRQFPNYSSELNVNALELEDSALYLCASIGQGAGGYTFGSGTRLTVV.

The chain has TRBV4-3 and TRBJ2-5, with 7 bases identical to TRBD2. The V gene's germline CDR1 is LGHNA and CDR2 YSLEER. The V segment lost 1 base and the J segment 6 bases; nucleotides outside the gene matches: 5. This CDR3 spans 14 amino acids. This CDR3 is CASSQGLATKTQYF. The CDR3 DNA is TGCGCCAGCAGCCAAGGACTAGCCACAAAGACCCAGTACTTC.

The V gene is TRBV27, the J gene TRBJ2-3; no clear D. With 5 bases removed from V and 6 bases from J, the gap between germline ends came to 6 bases. This CDR3 comprises 11 residues. The germline V gene encodes CDR1 MNHEY and CDR2 SMNVEV (reference sequence). CDR3 bases: TGTGCCAGCAGTCCCCCGGATACGCAGTATTTT. Protein sequence: CASSPPDTQYF.

This clone was seen a few times. The chain links TRBV7-3 to TRBJ1-1, with 7 bases lining up with TRBD1. Trimming took 1 base from V and 6 from J; bases not matched to a gene: 8. CDR1 SGHTA and CDR2 FQGTGA come from the germline V gene. The CDR3 contains 15 residues. The CDR3 coding sequence is TGTGCCAGCAGCTTAATTGGCAGGGGGGAGGCTGAAGCTTTCTTT. This sequence encodes CASSLIGRGEAEAFF. Combining the CDR3 with reference TRBV7-3 and TRBJ1-1 gives the whole variable domain GAGVSQTPSNKVTEKGKYVELRCDPISGHTALYWYRQSLGQGPEFLIYFQGTGAADDSGLPNDRFFAVRPEGSVSTLKIQRTERGDSAVYLCASSLIGRGEAEAFFGQGTRLTVV.

V usage is TRBV10-2 and J usage is TRBJ1-1; 9 nucleotides agree with TRBD1. Germline values: CDR1 WSHSY, CDR2 SAAADI. The CDR3 has 17 amino acids. The trim removed 8 bases at V and 1 base at J, leaving 14 bases unmatched. CDR3 amino acids: CASAKQGAVEWNTEAFF. In DNA form, the CDR3 reads TGCGCCAGCGCGAAACAGGGGGCTGTAGAATGGAACACTGAAGCTTTCTTT.

This chain uses TRBV15 with TRBJ1-1; no definite D call. The germline CDR1 and CDR2 sequences are LNHNV and YYDKDF (reference sequence). V shed 5 bases and J shed 0 bases, with 10 bases lying between them. The CDR3 has 14 amino acids. The CDR3 nucleotides are TGTGCCACCAGCCAGACACCACTGAACACTGAAGCTTTCTTT. Translation: CATSQTPLNTEAFF.